This T cell receptor (beta chain) was identified during a study of cytomegalovirus exposure and HLA in healthy donors. Notes on this clone: Its antigen is not identified.

It was with 60 Vbeta and 13 Jbeta primers that the PCR ran. Repertoires were generated with immunoSEQ multiplex PCR, while TCRdb's copy carries only in-frame clones and drops some. The sample contains about 130,000 clones, around 70% of which appear only once. Study-wide findings and caveats: Researchers reported from a later analysis that most CMV-associated TCR beta chains appeared HLA-restricted. Segments of the TCR beta V type were, in most cases, productive about 90% or about 30% of the time in an earlier analysis. HLA allele associations emerged for about 16,000 TCR beta sequences in a later analysis, at 0.05 false discovery rate. High specificity and sensitivity for cytomegalovirus status were reported for the classifier.

This receptor was obtained from a male donor in good health and CMV-seronegative. Sequenced: PBMCs.

In nucleotides, the CDR3 is TGCGCCAGCAGCTTAGCCGCTTTGACAGGGTACGAGACCCAGTACTTC. Translation gives CASSLAALTGYETQYF. This chain links TRBV5-1 with TRBJ2-5; TRBD1 aligns across 7 bases. CDR3 length equals 16 residues. Germline assignment: CDR1 SGHRS and CDR2 YFSETQ. V dropped 2 bases and J dropped 5; count of bases not matched to a gene: 12.